The clone carrying this T cell receptor beta chain was seen just once. Antigen: not known. The data originate from a study of T cell responses to AZD1222 COVID-19 vaccine. Study information: Second-dose schedules of about 4 or about 12 weeks were combined.

Profiled with immunoSEQ multiplex PCR; TCRdb holds only in-frame clones, not every one. The sample holds tens of thousands of clones, more than 75% seen once. General study results and limits: Repertoires were obtained solely post-peak T cell response.

Germline CDR1 and CDR2: GTSNPN and SVGIG (reference sequence). V lost 4 bases, J lost 1 base, and 6 bases stayed unmatched. CDR3 size: 14 residues. The origin of this receptor is an adult in good health. Sequences were derived from peripheral blood, sampled on day 0 of AZD1222 vaccination. This chain links TRBV30 with TRBJ2-7, with TRBD1 matching over 8 bases. The CDR3 loop reads CAWTGQGGSYEQYF. CDR3 coding DNA: TGTGCCTGGACCGGACAGGGTGGGTCCTACGAGCAGTACTTC. Variable domain in full (rest from reference TRBV30 and TRBJ2-7): SQTIHQWPATLVQPVGSPLSLECTVEGTSNPNLYWYRQAAGRGLQLLFYSVGIGQISSEVPQNLSASRPQDRQFILSSKKLLLSDSGFYLCAWTGQGGSYEQYFGPGTRLTVT.